Presented here are 15 T cell receptor beta chains from one specimen sequenced in a study of T cell changes during pregnancy in multiple sclerosis. Clones were sequenced by immunoSEQ multiplex PCR, and TCRdb holds only the in-frame ones, with some missing. The sample includes some 74,000 clones, roughly 92% seen only once; the top ten take 3% to 4.5%. Material: peripheral blood, obtained after pregnancy. The receptors were sampled from a female donor in good health, enrolled as a control in a pregnancy study.

With respect to this clone: Other DNA variants within this sample encode the same CDR3. V gene TRBV29-1 combines with J gene TRBJ1-5, with D perhaps matching TRBD1 (6 bases). V lost 4 bases to trimming and J lost 2 bases, with 6 bases between them. The CDR3 contains 12 residues. Germline CDR1 is SQVTM and CDR2 is ANQGSEA. Here the CDR3 reads CSVAGGNQPQHF. CDR3 DNA: TGCAGCGTTGCAGGGGGCAATCAGCCCCAGCATTTT.

The chain employs TRBV19 and TRBJ1-6; 7 bases map to TRBD1. Germline CDR1 is LNHDA and CDR2 is SQIVND (reference sequence). This CDR3 has 15 residues. V lost 5 bases, J lost 9 bases, and 10 bases stayed unmatched. CDR3 in amino acids: CASSPGQALGSPLHF. CDR3 coding DNA: TGTGCCAGTAGTCCCGGACAGGCTCTAGGTTCACCCCTCCACTTT.

This clone was detected only a few times. This chain uses TRBV5-4 with TRBJ1-1; D gene ambiguous. This CDR3 is built from 11 residues. Germline V gene data show CDR1 as SGHNT and CDR2 as YYREEE (reference sequence). The V and J ends lost 5 bases and 5 bases respectively, with 7 bases between them. CDR3 coding DNA: TGTGCCAGCAGTTCACAAACTGAAGCTTTCTTT. Its translation is CASSSQTEAFF.

V is TRBV28 and J is TRBJ1-6; D is unresolved. The CDR3 totals 13 residues. Germline V gene data show CDR1 as MDHEN and CDR2 as SYDVKM. V was clipped by 10 bases and J by 4 bases, with 11 bases between them. CDR3 sequence (DNA): TGTGCCATTTCGGGTGGGTATAATTCACCCCTCCACTTT. This sequence encodes CAISGGYNSPLHF.

In DNA, the CDR3 is TGTGCCAGTAGTTCGCGGACTAGCCAAATCTTTCTAAGGAATGAGCAGTTCTTC. It yields the protein CASSSRTSQIFLRNEQFF. The J gene is TRBJ2-1, the V gene TRBV19; TRBD2 matches 8 bases. Germline CDR1 is LNHDA and CDR2 is SQIVND (reference sequence). This CDR3 has 18 amino acids. Germline trimming cut 5 bases from V and 7 bases from J; bases unmatched to any gene: 19.

This chain uses TRBV6-1 with TRBJ2-7; 9 nucleotides line up with TRBD1. Germline V gene sequence: CDR1 MNHNS, CDR2 SASEGT. The ends lost 5 bases at V and 4 bases at J; junction bases unmatched: 9. The CDR3 covers 15 residues. This chain's CDR3 is CASSTSGTGSYEQYF. The CDR3 nucleotides read TGTGCCAGCAGTACCTCCGGGACAGGGTCGTACGAGCAGTACTTC.

The chain links TRBV19 to TRBJ1-4, with D possibly matching TRBD1 (5 bases). This CDR3 region has 14 residues. Germline V lookup: CDR1 LNHDA, CDR2 SQIVND (reference sequence). Trimming removed 4 bases from V and 3 bases from J, with 9 bases in between. CDR3 nucleotide sequence: TGTGCCAGTAGTACCCGACAGCCTAATGAAAAACTGTTTTTT. This sequence encodes CASSTRQPNEKLFF.

This rearrangement joins TRBV15 to TRBJ2-7, with D maybe TRBD2 (5 bases). Trimming pared 4 bases from V and 3 bases from J, leaving 19 bases between. The CDR3 totals 16 residues. CDR1 LNHNV and CDR2 YYDKDF come from the germline V gene (reference sequence). The CDR3 coding sequence is TGTGCCACCAGCAAGCAGCCCCGGGAACCCAACTACGAGCAGTACTTC. Its protein product is CATSKQPREPNYEQYF. Full variable domain (missing parts from reference TRBV15 and TRBJ2-7): DAMVIQNPRYQVTQFGKPVTLSCSQTLNHNVMYWYQQKSSQAPKLLFHYYDKDFNNEADTPDNFQSRRPNTSFCFLDIRSPGLGDTAMYLCATSKQPREPNYEQYFGPGTRLTVT.

This rearrangement joins TRBV21-1 to TRBJ2-7; no DNA check was done on the table's D call, TRBD2. TRBV21-1 is listed as a pseudogene. The CDR3 is 14 amino acids. The CDR3 region has the DNA TGTGCCAGCAGCCTGACTGACTTCTCCTACGAGCAGTACTTC. Translation gives CASSLTDFSYEQYF.

The V and J genes are TRBV27 and TRBJ2-3, with D tentatively TRBD2 (6 bases). The germline V gene has CDR1 MNHEY and CDR2 SMNVEV (reference sequence). The CDR3 spans 12 residues. V was clipped by 6 bases and J by 6 bases, with 10 bases between them. The CDR3 DNA sequence: TGTGCCAGCAGGCACGGGGGTGATACGCAGTATTTT. Amino acids: CASRHGGDTQYF.

The chain carries TRBV28 and TRBJ1-1; no definite D call. The germline V gene encodes CDR1 MDHEN and CDR2 SYDVKM. The V end was cut by 9 bases, the J end by 4 bases, with 12 bases between. This CDR3 is 12 amino acids long. DNA of the CDR3: TGTGCCAGTAACCTACCCGGCACTGAAGCTTTCTTT. Its translation: CASNLPGTEAFF.

The V call is TRBV27, the J call TRBJ2-1, with a tentative D call TRBD2 (5 bases). The V end was cut by 6 bases, the J end by 0 bases, with 9 bases between. From germline, CDR1 is MNHEY and CDR2 SMNVEV (reference sequence). This CDR3 has 14 residues. The CDR3 sequence is CASRVGSSYNEQFF. The CDR3 region has the DNA TGTGCCAGCAGGGTGGGGAGCTCCTACAATGAGCAGTTCTTC.

J is TRBJ2-3 and V is TRBV2; weak D call: TRBD2 (6 bases). Germline lookup yields CDR1 SNHLY and CDR2 FYNNEI. There are 12 residues in the CDR3. V was shortened by 6 bases and J by 6 bases, with 10 bases between the two germline ends. This chain's CDR3 is CASSGSSDTQYF. The CDR3 DNA sequence: TGTGCCAGCAGCGGGAGTAGTGATACGCAGTATTTT.

The chain joins TRBV7-9 to TRBJ1-2; D call uncertain. Trimming cost V 3 bases and J 8 bases, with 7 bases left between them. This CDR3 region has 11 residues. Germline loops: CDR1 SEHNR, CDR2 FQNEAQ (reference sequence). As DNA, the CDR3 is TGTGCCAGCAGCTTTGGAGCGGGCTACACCTTC. Amino acid sequence: CASSFGAGYTF.

The J gene is TRBJ2-1, the V gene TRBV12-5; possibly TRBD2 for D (5 bases). The CDR3 contains 14 residues. With 7 bases removed from V and 6 bases from J, the gap between germline ends came to 16 bases. The V gene's germline CDR1 is LGHNT and CDR2 FRNRAP. This CDR3 is CASALGGSGNEQFF. Here the CDR3 DNA reads TGTGCTAGTGCCCTCGGAGGTTCAGGCAATGAGCAGTTCTTC.